This TCR beta chain was profiled in a study of molecular identifiers for immune sequencing clone quantification. Notes on the study in general: In cases of identical TCR molecules sharing a barcode, highly expanded clone sizes could be underestimated. Clones carrying above 20 RNA copies accounted for over 99% of effector molecules, under 1% in naive cells. Amid around 980,000 naive cells, spiked Jurkat TCR RNA from one cell was reportedly still detectable.

Bulk TCR libraries used previously described methods and listed TCR primers. TCRdb reprocessed the PCR reads via MiXCR and lists one record per CDR3 protein. The repertoire holds over 600,000 distinct CDR3 sequences, just under 20% seen once, with roughly 0.83% in the top ten. This clonotype was found many times. Its antigen is undetermined. The receptor's source is a human donor in good health. Some libraries in this study had Jurkat cell RNA spiked in. The sample taken for sequencing was naive CD8+ T cells from blood, with Jurkat cell RNA spiked in. The subset here: FACS-sorted CD8+CD4-CCR7+CD45RA+ naive T cells.

CDR3 sequence reads: CASSEWGQGTDTQYF. DNA of the CDR3: TGTGCCAGCAGTGAGTGGGGACAGGGGACAGATACGCAGTATTTT. The chain links TRBV6-1 to TRBJ2-3; 10 nucleotides agree with TRBD1. The trim removed 3 bases at V and 3 bases at J, leaving 3 bases unmatched. Germline CDR1 and CDR2: MNHNS and SASEGT. There are 15 residues in the CDR3.